The clone carrying this T cell receptor beta chain was counted only a few times. This sample was included in a study of blood T cell repertoires in COVID-19. At the level of the study: Acute-phase and convalescent COVID-19 samples originated in the United States, Italy and Spain.

Data came from immunoSEQ multiplex PCR; TCRdb stores just in-frame clones and leaves some out. The repertoire holds 250,000 or so clones, with roughly four fifths as singletons. Sequenced sample: peripheral blood. This receptor was taken from a woman in her 70s with acute or convalescent COVID-19.

The CDR3 DNA reads as TGTGCCAGCAAATGGACAGGTGATCAGCCCCAGCATTTT. Translation: CASKWTGDQPQHF. V and J are TRBV2 and TRBJ1-5; TRBD1 matches at 7 bases. The V segment lost 7 bases and the J segment 5 bases; nucleotides outside the gene matches: 5. Germline V lookup: CDR1 SNHLY, CDR2 FYNNEI. This CDR3 is 13 amino acids long.